These T cell receptor beta chains were read from a single sample in a study of cytomegalovirus exposure and HLA in healthy donors. Generated by immunoSEQ multiplex PCR, the TCRdb table keeps only in-frame clones and is missing some. Its clone listing holds about 120,000 clones. The sequenced sample consisted of PBMCs. The source is a woman between 40 and 55 years old in good health and CMV-seropositive. CDR3s include the opening cysteine and the closing phenylalanine or tryptophan. The D gene is left open where the match is weak.

TRBV6-5	TRBJ1-5	.	CASGTAYSNQPQHF	TGTGCCAGCGGTACTGCGTATAGCAATCAGCCCCAGCATTTT
TRBV7-9	TRBJ1-5	TRBD1	CASSTRRGRNQPQHF	TGTGCCAGCAGCACCCGCAGGGGGCGAAATCAGCCCCAGCATTTT
TRBV6-1	TRBJ2-7	.	CASSLRDFLAYEQYF	TGTGCCAGCAGCCTCAGGGACTTCCTGGCCTACGAGCAGTACTTC
TRBV10-3	TRBJ2-1	TRBD2	CAISEPGLAGIQDEQFF	TGTGCCATCAGTGAGCCAGGACTAGCGGGAATTCAAGATGAGCAGTTCTTC
TRBV7-7	TRBJ2-7	.	CASSPKGTGHEQYF	TGTGCCAGCAGCCCGAAAGGGACTGGCCACGAGCAGTACTTC
TRBV5-1	TRBJ2-7	TRBD2	CASSLDTSGTYEQYF	TGCGCCAGCAGCTTGGACACTAGCGGAACGTACGAGCAGTACTTC
TRBV19	TRBJ2-7	TRBD2	CASSPSTSSHEQYF	TGTGCCAGTAGTCCATCGACTAGCAGCCACGAGCAGTACTTC
TRBV6-5	TRBJ1-2	.	CASSYSNTNYGYTF	TGTGCCAGCAGTTACTCGAACACTAACTATGGCTACACCTTC
TRBV20-1	TRBJ2-1	.	CSARAINEQFF	TGCAGTGCTAGGGCCATAAATGAGCAGTTCTTC
TRBV19	TRBJ2-7	TRBD1	CASSTDRGLSEQYF	TGTGCCAGTAGTACGGACAGGGGGCTGAGTGAGCAGTACTTC
TRBV2	TRBJ1-4	.	CASSLGGSPNEKLFF	TGTGCCAGCAGCCTAGGTGGTTCGCCTAATGAAAAACTGTTTTTT
TRBV5-1	TRBJ1-6	.	CASSLARQNSPLHF	TGCGCCAGCAGCTTGGCCAGACAAAATTCACCCCTCCACTTT
TRBV15	TRBJ2-7	TRBD2	CATSDPGTSGISYEQYF	TGTGCCACCAGCGACCCAGGCACTAGCGGGATCTCCTACGAGCAGTACTTC
TRBV18	TRBJ1-2	TRBD1	CASSETGRDYTF	TGTGCCAGCTCGGAGACAGGGAGAGACTACACCTTC
TRBV7-3	TRBJ1-1	TRBD1	CASSEGRDRGMNTEAFF	TGTGCCAGCAGCGAGGGCCGCGACAGGGGAATGAACACTGAAGCTTTCTTT
TRBV7-8	TRBJ1-5	.	CASSPNRVMNQPQHF	TGTGCCAGCAGCCCAAACAGGGTAATGAATCAGCCCCAGCATTTT
TRBV7-3	TRBJ2-5	.	CASSLRSGQETQYF	TGTGCCAGCAGCTTACGTTCAGGCCAAGAGACCCAGTACTTC
TRBV6-6	TRBJ2-1	TRBD1	CASSSMGQNNEQFF	TGTGCCAGCAGTTCAATGGGACAGAACAATGAGCAGTTCTTC
TRBV5-1	TRBJ1-1	TRBD1	CASSLDGDREEAFF	TGCGCCAGCAGCTTGGACGGGGACAGAGAGGAAGCTTTCTTT
TRBV5-1	TRBJ1-2	.	CASSLAGIYGYTF	TGCGCCAGCAGCTTGGCAGGGATCTATGGCTACACCTTC
TRBV11-2	TRBJ1-5	.	CASSLRADYSNQPQHF	TGTGCCAGCAGCTTACGGGCGGACTATAGCAATCAGCCCCAGCATTTT
TRBV19	TRBJ1-1	.	CASSMGPGEAFF	TGTGCCAGTAGTATGGGGCCAGGGGAAGCTTTCTTT
TRBV27	TRBJ1-1	TRBD1	CASSDWTGTNTEAFF	TGTGCCAGCAGTGACTGGACAGGGACGAACACTGAAGCTTTCTTT
TRBV28	TRBJ1-2	.	CASSAQENYGYTF	TGTGCCAGCAGTGCACAGGAAAACTATGGCTACACCTTC
TRBV2	TRBJ2-1	.	CASRETTSGPLGNEQFF	TGTGCCAGCAGGGAGACGACTAGTGGACCTTTGGGCAATGAGCAGTTCTTC
TRBV5-1	TRBJ2-1	.	CASSLGDARVNEQFF	TGCGCCAGCAGCTTGGGTGACGCGCGGGTCAATGAGCAGTTCTTC
TRBV30	TRBJ1-5	.	CAWSVHSNQPQHF	TGTGCCTGGAGTGTTCATAGCAATCAGCCCCAGCATTTT